Following are 26 T cell receptor beta chains from one sample sequenced in a study of T cell changes during pregnancy in multiple sclerosis. Sequencing was performed with immunoSEQ multiplex PCR; in TCRdb, only in-frame clones are kept and a portion is missing. The table records some 41,000 clones, 90% to 95% of them present only once. The material sequenced was CD4+ T cells from peripheral blood mononuclear cells, taken in the third trimester of pregnancy. The receptors were sampled from a female donor in good health, enrolled as a control in a pregnancy study.

The chain uses TRBV19 and TRBJ1-6; a weak D match, TRBD1 (6 bases). V dropped 7 bases and J dropped 8 bases, with 9 bases sitting between them. Germline V lookup: CDR1 LNHDA, CDR2 SQIVND (reference sequence). The CDR3 runs 12 residues. In nucleotides, the CDR3 is TGTGCCAGTAACACAGGGTATTCACCCCTCCACTTT. Protein: CASNTGYSPLHF.

This chain uses TRBV2 with TRBJ2-2; 7 nucleotides match TRBD2. This CDR3 has 14 residues. Germline trimming cut 7 bases from V and 5 bases from J; bases unmatched to any gene: 7. CDR1 is SNHLY and CDR2 is FYNNEI in the germline V gene. CDR3 region: CASNSGETTGELFF. Here the CDR3 DNA reads TGTGCCAGCAACAGCGGGGAGACGACCGGGGAGCTGTTTTTT.

This rearrangement joins TRBV7-2 to TRBJ2-3; 11 positions agree with TRBD2. From germline, CDR1 is SGHTA and CDR2 FQGNSA. The length of the CDR3 is 19 residues. Trimming at V came to 5 bases and at J to 0 bases, leaving 13 bases not matched to a gene. CDR3 region: CASSGLAGGNLGSTDTQYF. As DNA, the CDR3 is TGTGCCAGCAGCGGTCTAGCGGGAGGAAATTTGGGGAGCACAGATACGCAGTATTTT.

The genes are TRBV10-3 and TRBJ1-2; tentative D call: TRBD1 (6 bases). Trimming cost V 7 bases and J 4 bases, with 13 bases left between them. Germline values: CDR1 ENHRY, CDR2 SYGVKD. This CDR3 spans 13 amino acids. For the CDR3, the DNA is TGTGCCATCACGGGGGGGCTAGGCTATGGCTACACCTTC. Translation: CAITGGLGYGYTF.

J is TRBJ2-1 and V is TRBV5-1, with 13 bases matching TRBD2. CDR1 is SGHRS and CDR2 is YFSETQ in the germline V gene. The CDR3 contains 19 residues. Trimming removed 2 bases from V and 4 bases from J; junction bases left unmatched: 12. The CDR3 sequence is CASSLAGTSGTSFYNEQFF. CDR3 coding DNA: TGCGCCAGCAGCTTAGCCGGGACTAGCGGGACGTCCTTTTACAATGAGCAGTTCTTC.

V and J are TRBV4-2 and TRBJ1-2, with TRBD1 matching 8 bases. CDR1 LGHNA and CDR2 YNFKEQ come from the germline V gene. V lost 1 base and J lost 4; bases outside the gene matches: 2. This CDR3 is 14 amino acids long. The CDR3 is CASSQADRGYGYTF. CDR3 coding DNA: TGTGCCAGCAGCCAAGCCGACAGGGGCTATGGCTACACCTTC.

The chain has TRBV28 and TRBJ2-7; the match to TRBD2 covers 7 bases. Losses at the gene ends were 6 bases for V and 6 bases for J; bases not matched to a gene: 20. The CDR3 runs to 17 residues. CDR1 and CDR2 from the germline V gene are MDHEN and SYDVKM. The CDR3 spells CASRPRARGSFSPEQYF. DNA of the CDR3: TGTGCCAGCAGACCACGCGCCCGCGGGAGCTTCTCTCCCGAGCAGTACTTC.

V usage is TRBV2 and J usage is TRBJ2-5, with D perhaps TRBD1 (5 bases). Germline CDR1 is SNHLY and CDR2 is FYNNEI. CDR3 length: 14 residues. Trimming removed 5 bases from V and 1 base from J, with 11 bases in between. The DNA for the CDR3 is TGTGCCAGCAGTTCAGGGCCTCTCCAAGAGACCCAGTACTTC. It translates to CASSSGPLQETQYF.

This chain joins TRBV5-6 and TRBJ2-7, with D hard to call. The CDR3 has 11 amino acids. Germline V gene data show CDR1 as SGHDT and CDR2 as YYEEEE. The V gene lost 1 base and the J gene lost 3 bases, with 2 bases spanning the gap. The CDR3 DNA follows: TGTGCCAGCAGCTTGCACTACGAGCAGTACTTC. Its translation is CASSLHYEQYF.

The CDR3 loop is CASSPRDRGTNEQYF. The CDR3 DNA reads TGTGCCAGCTCACCCCGGGACAGGGGAACCAACGAGCAGTACTTC. V and J are TRBV18 and TRBJ2-7, with 10 bases identical to TRBD1. Trimming at V came to 3 bases and at J to 5 bases, leaving 7 bases not matched to a gene. The CDR3 covers 15 residues. Germline V gene data show CDR1 as KGHSH and CDR2 as LQKENI.

This clone was counted between two and nine times. The chain employs TRBV6-6 and TRBJ1-1; possibly TRBD1 for D (6 bases). Per the germline V gene, CDR1 is MNHNY and CDR2 is SVGAGI (reference sequence). V was clipped by 7 bases and J by 2 bases, with 14 bases between them. This CDR3 has 14 residues. The CDR3: CASTSGGQNTEAFF. The CDR3 DNA reads as TGTGCCAGCACCTCGGGGGGCCAAAACACTGAAGCTTTCTTT.

The chain is built from TRBV7-9 and TRBJ1-1; D is undetermined. The ends were cut back, 4 bases at V and 1 base at J, with 13 bases in the middle. The V gene's germline CDR1 is SEHNR and CDR2 FQNEAQ (reference sequence). The CDR3 is 15 residues long. The CDR3 protein is CASSSWSTQNTEAFF. The CDR3 bases are TGTGCCAGCAGCTCTTGGTCGACTCAGAACACTGAAGCTTTCTTT.

The V call is TRBV7-9, the J call TRBJ2-1; 9 nucleotides align to TRBD2. The CDR3 consists of 16 residues. V lost 1 base and J lost 8; bases outside the gene matches: 9. The germline V gene has CDR1 SEHNR and CDR2 FQNEAQ (reference sequence). The CDR3 spells CASSLGGLAWGDEQFF. The CDR3 nucleotides read TGTGCCAGCAGCTTAGGCGGACTAGCGTGGGGTGATGAGCAGTTCTTC.

This chain's CDR3 is CASSLISSSEETQYF. CDR3 DNA sequence: TGTGCCAGCAGTTTAATCTCATCGAGCGAAGAGACCCAGTACTTC. The chain links TRBV28 to TRBJ2-5; D is undetermined. V was pared by 2 bases and J by 3 bases, with 13 bases between. Germline loops: CDR1 MDHEN, CDR2 SYDVKM. The CDR3 is 15 amino acids.

This chain connects TRBV19 to TRBJ1-2; no reliable D call. Germline values: CDR1 LNHDA, CDR2 SQIVND (reference sequence). The CDR3 has 15 residues. Trimming took 7 bases from V and 0 from J, leaving 15 bases between them. The CDR3 region is CASTPPGEANYGYTF. The CDR3, as DNA: TGTGCCAGTACCCCCCCGGGAGAGGCTAACTATGGCTACACCTTC.

The rearrangement joins TRBV6-6 to TRBJ2-7, with TRBD1 identical over 7 bases. This CDR3 has 13 amino acids. The V gene's germline CDR1 is MNHNY and CDR2 SVGAGI (reference sequence). V was clipped by 5 bases and J by 4 bases; unmatched bases: 5. CDR3 protein: CASSDGTAYEQYF. The CDR3, as DNA: TGTGCCAGCAGTGACGGGACAGCTTACGAGCAGTACTTC.

V and J are TRBV4-3 and TRBJ2-3; maybe TRBD1 (6 bases). Looked up from germline, CDR1 is LGHNA and CDR2 is YSLEER. The CDR3 totals 15 residues. V lost 0 bases and J lost 4, with 11 bases in between. The CDR3, as DNA: TGCGCCAGCAGCCAAGATTCCAGGGGTGCAGATACGCAGTATTTT. Protein sequence: CASSQDSRGADTQYF.

V gene TRBV27 combines with J gene TRBJ1-2; 9 bases are shared with TRBD1. V lost 5 bases to trimming and J lost 4 bases; unmatched junction nucleotides: 11. Germline-derived CDR1 and CDR2 are MNHEY and SMNVEV (reference sequence). The CDR3 has 16 residues. DNA for the CDR3: TGTGCCAGCAGTCCCGACCGGGACAGGGTCGGCTATGGCTACACCTTC. Amino acid sequence: CASSPDRDRVGYGYTF.

The chain carries TRBV27 and TRBJ2-1; perhaps TRBD1 as D (6 bases). Looked up from germline, CDR1 is MNHEY and CDR2 is SMNVEV (reference sequence). Trimming pared 0 bases from V and 3 bases from J, leaving 9 bases between. This CDR3 comprises 15 residues. The CDR3 protein is CASSLSDRNYNEQFF. DNA for the CDR3: TGTGCCAGCAGTTTATCAGACAGGAACTACAATGAGCAGTTCTTC.

The chain carries TRBV18 and TRBJ1-2, with D unclear. Trimming took off 6 bases at V and 7 bases at J, with 12 bases between the two ends. Germline CDR1 reads KGHSH; CDR2 reads LQKENI. This CDR3 contains 12 residues. CDR3 sequence: CASSSLSSGYTF. The CDR3 region has the DNA TGTGCCAGCTCTAGCCTTTCGAGTGGCTACACCTTC.

The chain links TRBV18 to TRBJ2-4, with 9 positions matching TRBD2. The ends lost 1 base at V and 11 bases at J; junction bases unmatched: 9. The CDR3 is 15 residues long. Germline V gene lookup returns CDR1 KGHSH and CDR2 LQKENI. In DNA form, the CDR3 reads TGTGCCAGCTCACCACTTCGCGGGGGGGCCGAGGTTCAGTACTTC. It yields the protein CASSPLRGGAEVQYF.

The chain couples TRBV6-1 to TRBJ2-7, with TRBD2 identical over 9 bases. Losses at the gene ends were 1 base for V and 6 bases for J; bases not matched to a gene: 7. Germline V CDR1 and CDR2: MNHNS, SASEGT. This CDR3 comprises 15 residues. The CDR3: CASSEGVAGVGEQYF. In DNA form, the CDR3 reads TGTGCCAGCAGTGAAGGGGTAGCGGGAGTCGGCGAGCAGTACTTC.

The chain employs TRBV7-2 and TRBJ2-3, with 9 bases aligning to TRBD2. Germline V gene sequence: CDR1 SGHTA, CDR2 FQGNSA. This CDR3 has 16 residues. V shed 1 base, J shed 2 bases, and the junction held 4 bases outside the gene matches. The CDR3 loop reads CASSLEGGRATDTQYF. CDR3 in DNA: TGTGCCAGCAGCTTAGAGGGCGGGAGGGCCACAGATACGCAGTATTTT.

This chain connects TRBV29-1 to TRBJ2-7, with D maybe TRBD1 (6 bases). CDR3 length equals 14 residues. Trimming took 3 bases from V and 7 from J, leaving 19 bases between them. Germline V gives CDR1 SQVTM, CDR2 ANQGSEA. The CDR3 protein is CSVEVPTGLREQYF. CDR3 DNA sequence: TGCAGCGTTGAGGTTCCCACAGGGTTGAGGGAGCAGTACTTC.

V gene TRBV18 combines with J gene TRBJ1-2; D unresolved. This CDR3 has 12 residues. Per the germline V gene, CDR1 is KGHSH and CDR2 is LQKENI. V lost 3 bases, J lost 3 bases, and 5 bases lay in between. For the CDR3, the DNA is TGTGCCAGCTCACCCCGGGACTATGGCTACACCTTC. Translated: CASSPRDYGYTF.

This clone turned up a few times. CDR3 sequence (DNA): TGTGCCAGCAGCTTAGCTTCGACAGAAGGGGACACCATATATTTT. It specifies CASSLASTEGDTIYF. The chain employs TRBV7-9 and TRBJ1-3, with D possibly matching TRBD1 (5 bases). The CDR3 contains 15 residues. The germline V gene encodes CDR1 SEHNR and CDR2 FQNEAQ (reference sequence). The ends were cut back, 0 bases at V and 8 bases at J, with 14 bases in the middle.